The entry below gives a single T cell receptor beta chain sequence along with its context. The data belong to a study of blood T cell repertoires in COVID-19. At the level of the study: COVID-19 samples from acute and convalescent phases originated in the United States, Italy and Spain. PBMCs, B-cell-depleted T cells, or T cells were the source of the cDNA or gDNA that made up the material.

The CDR3 consists of 14 residues. In germline, CDR1 is WNHNN, CDR2 SYGVQD (reference sequence). The ends were cut back, 5 bases at V and 3 bases at J, with 14 bases in the middle. Symptom resolution, clearance, or two negative PCRs marked donors in Cohort 3 as recovered. Assay used: immunoSEQ multiplex PCR; TCRdb lists only in-frame clones, some missing. The table lists under 350,000 clones, 85% to 90% of them singletons. The J gene is TRBJ2-7, the V gene TRBV10-1; D might be TRBD1 (6 bases). The TCR originated in a woman in her sixties who had recovered from COVID-19. The sequenced sample consisted of PBMCs or T cells enriched from blood (not recorded which). The CDR3 nucleotides read TGCGCCAGCAGTCCAGGGGCTTCTTTCTACGAGCAGTACTTC. As protein: CASSPGASFYEQYF.